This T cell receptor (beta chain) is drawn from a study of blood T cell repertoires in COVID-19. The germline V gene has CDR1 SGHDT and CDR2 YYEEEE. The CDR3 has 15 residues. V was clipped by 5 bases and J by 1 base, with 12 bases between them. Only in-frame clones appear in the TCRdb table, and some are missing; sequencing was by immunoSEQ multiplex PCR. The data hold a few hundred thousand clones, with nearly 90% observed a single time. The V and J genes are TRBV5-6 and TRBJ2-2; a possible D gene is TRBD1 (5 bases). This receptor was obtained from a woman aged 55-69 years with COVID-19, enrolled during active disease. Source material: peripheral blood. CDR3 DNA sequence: TGTGCCAGCAGAAAGACAGCCGGGAACACCGGGGAGCTGTTTTTT. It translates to CASRKTAGNTGELFF.